These T cell receptor beta chains were read from a single sample in a study of T-cell reconstitution after alpha-beta-depleted transplantation in children. TCRdb re-derived calls from the PCR reads in MiXCR, one entry per CDR3 protein. This table holds 380,000 or so distinct CDR3 sequences, 13% found once. This sample comprised PBMCs, obtained from the stem cell graft. The receptors here all came from a human donor who donated a stem cell graft to a child with Fanconi anemia. Both conserved end residues are part of each CDR3. Fields, in order: V gene, CDR3 length, clone size, D gene, J gene, CDR3 protein, CDR3 DNA. A D gene is named only where the DNA matches it firmly. Not all rows give a size; the values are once, few, many and, for expanded clones, a class.

>TRBV10-3|15|NA|TRBD2|TRBJ2-2
CAINLAGAGTGELFF
TGTGCCATCAATCTAGCGGGGGCAGGAACCGGGGAGCTGTTTTTT
>TRBV6-1|13|few|NA|TRBJ1-1
CASTFNINLEAFF
TGTGCCAGCACATTTAATATCAACCTGGAGGCTTTCTTT
>TRBV5-1|15|few|TRBD1|TRBJ1-2
CASSLDPGGNYGYTF
TGCGCCAGCAGCTTGGATCCAGGGGGTAACTATGGCTACACCTTC
>TRBV5-6|13|many|TRBD1|TRBJ2-5
CASRGQFRETQYF
TGTGCCAGCCGGGGACAGTTCAGAGAGACCCAGTACTTC
>TRBV5-1|14|few|TRBD1|TRBJ1-2
CASSIEGQTFGYTF
TGCGCCAGCAGCATAGAGGGACAGACTTTCGGCTACACCTTC
>TRBV29-1|15|few|NA|TRBJ2-1
CSVEANMASYNEQFF
TGCAGCGTTGAAGCCAATATGGCCTCCTACAATGAGCAGTTCTTC
>TRBV7-9|15|many|NA|TRBJ2-3
CASSPEGGSTDTQYF
TGTGCCAGCAGCCCTGAGGGGGGGAGCACAGATACGCAGTATTTT
>TRBV11-2|14|few|NA|TRBJ2-7
CASSLEGAKDEQYF
TGTGCCAGCAGCTTAGAGGGGGCTAAGGACGAGCAGTACTTC
>TRBV5-1|13|NA|NA|TRBJ1-2
CASSLISVGGYTF
TGCGCCAGCAGCTTGATCAGTGTAGGAGGCTACACCTTC
>TRBV12-3/TRBV12-4|15|few|NA|TRBJ1-5
CASSLDRSYSQPQHF
TGTGCCAGCAGTCTTGACAGGTCGTACAGTCAGCCCCAGCATTTT
>TRBV5-6|12|many|NA|TRBJ2-1
CASSLGGLEQFF
TGTGCCAGCAGCTTAGGCGGGCTTGAGCAGTTCTTC
>TRBV6-2/TRBV6-3|14|few|TRBD1|TRBJ2-3
CASREDRATDTQYF
TGTGCCAGCAGAGAGGACAGGGCCACAGATACGCAGTATTTT
>TRBV4-2|16|NA|TRBD2|TRBJ2-1
CASSQDSGDGYNEQFF
TGTGCCAGCAGCCAAGATAGCGGGGACGGCTACAATGAGCAGTTCTTC
>TRBV12-3/TRBV12-4|15|many|NA|TRBJ1-1
CASTPGTGGLTEAFF
TGTGCCAGCACCCCGGGCACGGGAGGTCTCACTGAAGCTTTCTTT
>TRBV5-1|13|many|TRBD2|TRBJ2-3
CASSWTRWDTQYF
TGCGCCAGCAGCTGGACTAGGTGGGATACGCAGTATTTT
>TRBV5-5|16|NA|NA|TRBJ2-4
CASSLGQPIYKNIQYF
TGTGCCAGCAGCTTGGGACAGCCAATTTACAAAAACATTCAGTACTTC
>TRBV15|12|NA|NA|TRBJ2-3
CATSRLRDTQYF
TGTGCCACCAGCAGATTGAGGGATACGCAGTATTTT
>TRBV5-1|13|NA|TRBD1|TRBJ1-1
CASSITGDGEAFF
TGCGCCAGCAGCATAACAGGGGATGGTGAAGCTTTCTTT
>TRBV20-1|15|many|TRBD2|TRBJ2-5
CSATQTSGGDGTQYF
TGCAGTGCTACCCAGACTAGCGGCGGAGATGGGACCCAGTACTTC
>TRBV19|13|once|TRBD1|TRBJ1-1
CASRETGQAEAFF
TGTGCCAGTAGAGAGACAGGGCAGGCTGAAGCTTTCTTT
>TRBV11-2|14|few|TRBD1|TRBJ2-5
CASSPRTGGETQYF
TGTGCCAGCAGTCCTAGGACAGGGGGAGAGACCCAGTACTTC
>TRBV12-3/TRBV12-4|15|few|NA|TRBJ2-2
CATSGGRPNTGELFF
TGTGCCACCTCGGGGGGCCGGCCGAACACCGGGGAGCTGTTTTTT
>TRBV5-1|14|NA|NA|TRBJ1-1
CASSLYLSSTEAFF
TGCGCCAGCAGCTTGTATCTCTCGAGCACTGAAGCTTTCTTT
>TRBV5-5|15|NA|NA|TRBJ2-1
CASSPANPGYNEQFF
TGTGCCAGCAGCCCGGCTAATCCGGGTTACAATGAGCAGTTCTTC
>TRBV20-1|17|NA|TRBD1|TRBJ1-1
CSARDPGSAGGSTEAFF
TGCAGTGCTAGAGATCCCGGGAGTGCAGGGGGGAGCACTGAAGCTTTCTTT
>TRBV4-2|16|many|NA|TRBJ2-2
CASSQSTGRDTGELFF
TGTGCCAGCAGCCAATCGACAGGAAGGGACACCGGGGAGCTGTTTTTT
>TRBV15|13|few|TRBD1|TRBJ2-7
CAIGQGGRYEQYF
TGTGCCATCGGACAGGGTGGGAGGTACGAGCAGTACTTC
>TRBV27|17|many|TRBD1|TRBJ2-2
CASSAPSGTGGPGELFF
TGTGCCAGCAGTGCTCCATCCGGGACAGGGGGCCCCGGGGAGCTGTTTTTT
>TRBV15|18|NA|TRBD2|TRBJ2-6
CATSRGRGGLSGANVLTF
TGTGCCACCAGCAGAGGTCGGGGGGGCCTGTCCGGGGCCAACGTCCTGACTTTC
>TRBV12-3/TRBV12-4|11|many|NA|TRBJ2-1
CASSPELEQFF
TGTGCCAGCAGTCCAGAGCTTGAGCAGTTCTTC
>TRBV20-1|16|few|NA|TRBJ2-1
CSAQSLGGLWNNEQFF
TGCAGTGCCCAGTCTCTGGGGGGCCTATGGAACAATGAGCAGTTCTTC
>TRBV6-1|15|NA|TRBD1|TRBJ1-6
CASSEAVAGGSPLHF
TGTGCCAGCAGTGAAGCGGTGGCAGGGGGATCACCCCTCCACTTT
>TRBV7-9|13|NA|NA|TRBJ1-1
CASRRDGHTEAFF
TGTGCCAGCAGGCGGGACGGTCACACTGAAGCTTTCTTT
>TRBV6-2/TRBV6-3|13|NA|NA|TRBJ2-5
CASSYEELETQYF
TGTGCCAGCAGTTACGAGGAGTTGGAGACCCAGTACTTC
>TRBV30|11|few|NA|TRBJ1-3
CAWSEENTIYF
TGTGCCTGGAGTGAGGAAAACACCATATATTTT
>TRBV10-2|11|many|NA|TRBJ2-4
CASGPGNIQYF
TGCGCCAGCGGCCCTGGAAACATTCAGTACTTC
>TRBV7-3|13|NA|NA|TRBJ1-2
CASSLTEGYGYTF
TGTGCCAGCAGCTTGACCGAAGGGTATGGCTACACCTTC
>TRBV7-7|19|NA|NA|TRBJ2-2
CASSFNPRMDSRFTGELFF
TGTGCCAGCAGCTTTAACCCCAGGATGGATTCACGCTTTACCGGGGAGCTGTTTTTT
>TRBV7-2|15|many|NA|TRBJ1-6
CASKPSITYNSPLHF
TGTGCCAGCAAACCTTCAATAACCTATAATTCACCCCTCCACTTT
>TRBV29-1|12|many|NA|TRBJ2-5
CSAAGGQETQYF
TGCAGCGCTGCAGGGGGGCAAGAGACCCAGTACTTC
>TRBV4-1|13|few|NA|TRBJ1-4
CASSQQSNEKLFF
TGCGCCAGCAGCCAACAGAGTAATGAAAAACTGTTTTTT
>TRBV30|16|few|NA|TRBJ2-2
CAWTGDGKINTGELFF
TGTGCCTGGACCGGGGACGGTAAAATTAACACCGGGGAGCTGTTTTTT
>TRBV25-1|15|many|TRBD1|TRBJ2-3
CASSRVAGGRDTQYF
TGTGCCAGCAGTAGGGTAGCAGGGGGCCGAGATACGCAGTATTTT
>TRBV29-1|14|NA|TRBD1|TRBJ2-5
CSVLMTGGLETQYF
TGCAGCGTTCTGATGACAGGGGGCCTAGAGACCCAGTACTTC
>TRBV12-3/TRBV12-4|15|few|TRBD2|TRBJ2-5
CASSLGSSGEETQYF
TGTGCCAGCAGTTTAGGTAGTAGCGGGGAAGAGACCCAGTACTTC